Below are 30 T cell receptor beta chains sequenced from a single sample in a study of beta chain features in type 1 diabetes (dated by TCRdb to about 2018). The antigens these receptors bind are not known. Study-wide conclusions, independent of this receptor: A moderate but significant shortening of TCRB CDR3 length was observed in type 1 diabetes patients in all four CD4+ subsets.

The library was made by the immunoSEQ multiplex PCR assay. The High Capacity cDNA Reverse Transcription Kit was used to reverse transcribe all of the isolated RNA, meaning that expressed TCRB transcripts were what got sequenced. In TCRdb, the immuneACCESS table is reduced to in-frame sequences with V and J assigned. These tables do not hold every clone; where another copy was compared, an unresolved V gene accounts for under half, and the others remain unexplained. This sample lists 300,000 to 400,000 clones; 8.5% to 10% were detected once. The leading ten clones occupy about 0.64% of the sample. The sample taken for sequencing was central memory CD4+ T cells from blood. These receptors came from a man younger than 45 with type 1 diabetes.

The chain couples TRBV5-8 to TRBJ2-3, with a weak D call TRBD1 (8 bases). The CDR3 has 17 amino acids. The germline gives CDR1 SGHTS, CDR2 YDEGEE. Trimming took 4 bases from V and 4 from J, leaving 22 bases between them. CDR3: CASSQLSGTGFADTQYF. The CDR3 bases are TGTGCCAGCAGCCAACTCAGCGGGACAGGCTTTGCAGATACGCAGTATTTT.

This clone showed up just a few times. The CDR3 nucleotides are TGTGCCAGCAGTTATGCGGAAAACAGTTATGGCTACACCTTC. Translating gives CASSYAENSYGYTF. This chain links TRBV28 with TRBJ1-2; D not resolved. CDR1 MDHEN and CDR2 SYDVKM come from the germline V gene. Trimming took off 4 bases at V and 5 bases at J, with 14 bases between the two ends. This CDR3 has 14 residues.

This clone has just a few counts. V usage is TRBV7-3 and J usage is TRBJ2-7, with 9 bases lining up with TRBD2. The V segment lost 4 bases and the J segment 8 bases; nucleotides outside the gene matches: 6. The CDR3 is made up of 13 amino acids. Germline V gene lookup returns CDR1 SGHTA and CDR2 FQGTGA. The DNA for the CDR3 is TGTGCCAGCAGCTCACGACTAGCGGTGAAGCAGTACTTC. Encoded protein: CASSSRLAVKQYF.

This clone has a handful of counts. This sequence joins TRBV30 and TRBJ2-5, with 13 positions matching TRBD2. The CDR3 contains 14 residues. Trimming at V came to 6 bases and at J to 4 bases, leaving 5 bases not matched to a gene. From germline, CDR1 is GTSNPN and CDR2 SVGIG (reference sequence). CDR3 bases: TGTGCCTGTCGGACTAGCGGGAGAGGAGAGACCCAGTACTTC. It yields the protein CACRTSGRGETQYF.

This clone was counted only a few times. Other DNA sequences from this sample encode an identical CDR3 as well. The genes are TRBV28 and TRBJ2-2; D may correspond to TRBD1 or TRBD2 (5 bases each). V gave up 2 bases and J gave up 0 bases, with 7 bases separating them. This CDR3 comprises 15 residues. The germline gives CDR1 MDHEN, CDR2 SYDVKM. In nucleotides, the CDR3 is TGTGCCAGCAGTTTAGGGGGAACGAACACCGGGGAGCTGTTTTTT. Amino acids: CASSLGGTNTGELFF.

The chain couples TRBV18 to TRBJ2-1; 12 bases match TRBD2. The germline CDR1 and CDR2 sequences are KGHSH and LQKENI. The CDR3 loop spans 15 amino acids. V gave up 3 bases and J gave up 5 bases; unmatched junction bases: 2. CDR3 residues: CASSPLAGGNNEQFF. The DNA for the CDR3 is TGTGCCAGCTCACCCCTAGCGGGAGGGAACAATGAGCAGTTCTTC.

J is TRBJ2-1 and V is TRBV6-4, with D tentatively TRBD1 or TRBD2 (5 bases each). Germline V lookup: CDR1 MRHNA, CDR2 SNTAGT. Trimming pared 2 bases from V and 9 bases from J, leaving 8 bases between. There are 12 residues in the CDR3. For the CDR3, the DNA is TGTGCCAGCAGTGACCTGAGGGGTGAGCAGTTCTTC. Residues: CASSDLRGEQFF.

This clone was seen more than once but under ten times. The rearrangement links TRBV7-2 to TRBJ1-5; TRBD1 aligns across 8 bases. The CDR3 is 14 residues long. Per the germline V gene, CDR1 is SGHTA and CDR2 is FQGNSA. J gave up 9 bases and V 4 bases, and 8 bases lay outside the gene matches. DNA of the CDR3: TGTGCCAGCAGCTATGACAGGGGAGAGTGGCCCCAGCATTTT. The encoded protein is CASSYDRGEWPQHF.

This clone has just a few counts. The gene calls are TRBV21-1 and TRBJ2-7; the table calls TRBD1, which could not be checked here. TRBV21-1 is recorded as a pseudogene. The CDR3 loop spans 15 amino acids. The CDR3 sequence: CASSKKGQGLREQYF. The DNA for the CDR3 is TGTGCCAGCAGCAAAAAGGGACAGGGGCTTAGGGAGCAGTACTTC.

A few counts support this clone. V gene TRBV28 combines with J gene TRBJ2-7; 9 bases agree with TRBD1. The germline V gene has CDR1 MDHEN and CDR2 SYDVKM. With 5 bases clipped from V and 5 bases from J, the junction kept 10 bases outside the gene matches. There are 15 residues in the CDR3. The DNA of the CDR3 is TGTGCCAGCAGTCTCCCTCTACAGGGGGCAGACGAGCAGTACTTC. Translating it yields CASSLPLQGADEQYF.

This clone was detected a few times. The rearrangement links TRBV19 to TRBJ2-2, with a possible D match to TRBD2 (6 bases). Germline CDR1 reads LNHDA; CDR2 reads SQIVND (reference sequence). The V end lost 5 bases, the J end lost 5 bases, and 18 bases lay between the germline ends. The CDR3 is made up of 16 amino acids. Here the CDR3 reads CASSPGTPSSTGELFF. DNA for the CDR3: TGTGCCAGTAGTCCCGGGACTCCTTCTTCTACCGGGGAGCTGTTTTTT.

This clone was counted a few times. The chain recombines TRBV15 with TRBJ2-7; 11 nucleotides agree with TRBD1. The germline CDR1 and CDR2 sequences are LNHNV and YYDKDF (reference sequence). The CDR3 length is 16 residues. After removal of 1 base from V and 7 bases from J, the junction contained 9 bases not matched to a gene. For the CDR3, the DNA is TGTGCCACCAGCAGAGGGTCCGGGACAGGGGGTTGGGAGCAGTACTTC. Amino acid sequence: CATSRGSGTGGWEQYF.

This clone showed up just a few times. The chain's CDR3 is CATSYGTRGFGEQYF. CDR3 sequence (DNA): TGTGCCACCTCCTACGGGACTAGGGGGTTTGGCGAGCAGTACTTC. This sequence joins TRBV19 and TRBJ2-7, with 8 bases aligning to TRBD2. The CDR3 totals 15 residues. V lost 10 bases, J lost 6 bases, and 17 bases stayed unmatched. The germline gives CDR1 LNHDA, CDR2 SQIVND (reference sequence).

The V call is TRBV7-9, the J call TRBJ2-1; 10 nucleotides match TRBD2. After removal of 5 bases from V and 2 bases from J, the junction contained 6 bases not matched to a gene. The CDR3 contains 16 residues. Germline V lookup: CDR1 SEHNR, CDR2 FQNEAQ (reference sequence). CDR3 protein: CASSKLAGSAYNEQFF. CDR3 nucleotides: TGTGCCAGCAGCAAACTAGCGGGATCTGCCTACAATGAGCAGTTCTTC.

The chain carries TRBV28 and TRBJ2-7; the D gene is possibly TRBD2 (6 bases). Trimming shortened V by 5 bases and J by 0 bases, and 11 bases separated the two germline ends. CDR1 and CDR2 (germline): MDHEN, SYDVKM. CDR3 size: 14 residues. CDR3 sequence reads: CASSLGGDSYEQYF. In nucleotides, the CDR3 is TGTGCCAGCAGTCTGGGAGGCGACTCCTACGAGCAGTACTTC.

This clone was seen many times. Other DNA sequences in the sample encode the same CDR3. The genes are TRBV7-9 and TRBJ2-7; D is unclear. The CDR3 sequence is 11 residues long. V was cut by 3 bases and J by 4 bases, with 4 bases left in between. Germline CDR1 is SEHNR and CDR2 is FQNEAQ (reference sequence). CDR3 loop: CASSLEYEQYF. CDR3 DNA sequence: TGTGCCAGCAGCTTGGAGTACGAGCAGTACTTC.

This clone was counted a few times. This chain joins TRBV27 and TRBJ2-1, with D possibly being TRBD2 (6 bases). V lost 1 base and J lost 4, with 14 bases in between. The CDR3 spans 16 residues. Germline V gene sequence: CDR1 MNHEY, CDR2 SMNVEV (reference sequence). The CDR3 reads CASSLWGERSYNEQFF. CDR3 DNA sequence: TGTGCCAGCAGTTTATGGGGGGAGCGAAGTTACAATGAGCAGTTCTTC.

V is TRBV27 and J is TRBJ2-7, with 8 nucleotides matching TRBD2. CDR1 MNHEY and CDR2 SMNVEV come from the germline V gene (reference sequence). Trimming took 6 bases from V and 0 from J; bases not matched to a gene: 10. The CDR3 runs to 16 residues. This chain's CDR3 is CASSPIGRALSYEQYF. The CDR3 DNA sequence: TGTGCCAGCAGCCCTATCGGGAGGGCCCTCTCCTACGAGCAGTACTTC.

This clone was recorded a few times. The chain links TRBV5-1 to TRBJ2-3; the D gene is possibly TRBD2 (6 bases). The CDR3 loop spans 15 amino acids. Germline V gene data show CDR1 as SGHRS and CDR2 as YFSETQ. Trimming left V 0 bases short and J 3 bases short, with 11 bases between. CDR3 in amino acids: CASSLAGVSTDTQYF. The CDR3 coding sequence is TGCGCCAGCAGCTTGGCGGGAGTCTCAACAGATACGCAGTATTTT.

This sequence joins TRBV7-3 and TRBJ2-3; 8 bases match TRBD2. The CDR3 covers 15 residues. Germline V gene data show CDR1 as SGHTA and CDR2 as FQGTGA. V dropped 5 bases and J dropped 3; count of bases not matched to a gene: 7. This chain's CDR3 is CASSRLSGRTDTQYF. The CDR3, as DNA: TGTGCCAGCAGCCGTCTAAGCGGGAGAACAGATACGCAGTATTTT.

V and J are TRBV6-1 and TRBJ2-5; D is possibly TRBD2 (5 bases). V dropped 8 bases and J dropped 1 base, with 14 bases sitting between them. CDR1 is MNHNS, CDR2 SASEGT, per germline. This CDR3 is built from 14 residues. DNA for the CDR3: TGTGCCAGCCGTTGGACTGTTCTCCAAGAGACCCAGTACTTC. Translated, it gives CASRWTVLQETQYF.

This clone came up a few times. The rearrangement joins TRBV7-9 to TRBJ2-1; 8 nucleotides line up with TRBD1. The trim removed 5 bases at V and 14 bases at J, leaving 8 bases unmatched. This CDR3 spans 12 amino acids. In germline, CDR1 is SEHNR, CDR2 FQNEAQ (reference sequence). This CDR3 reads CASSPGQGMKFF. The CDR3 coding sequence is TGTGCCAGCAGCCCTGGACAGGGAATGAAGTTCTTC.

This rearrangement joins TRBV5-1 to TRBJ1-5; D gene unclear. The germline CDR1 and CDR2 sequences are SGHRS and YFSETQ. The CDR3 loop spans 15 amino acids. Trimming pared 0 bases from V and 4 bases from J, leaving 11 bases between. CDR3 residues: CASSLGAGRNQPQHF. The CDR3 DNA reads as TGCGCCAGCAGCTTGGGGGCAGGCAGAAATCAGCCCCAGCATTTT.

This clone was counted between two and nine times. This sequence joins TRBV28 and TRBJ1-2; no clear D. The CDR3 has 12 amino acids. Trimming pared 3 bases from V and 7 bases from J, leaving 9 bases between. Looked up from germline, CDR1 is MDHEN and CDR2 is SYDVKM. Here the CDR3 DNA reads TGTGCCAGCAGTTTGGGCGGTGGTGGCTACACCTTC. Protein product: CASSLGGGGYTF.

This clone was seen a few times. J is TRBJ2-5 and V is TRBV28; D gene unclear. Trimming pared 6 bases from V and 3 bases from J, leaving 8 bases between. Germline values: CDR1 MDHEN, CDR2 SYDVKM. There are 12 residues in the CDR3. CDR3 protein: CASRATKETQYF. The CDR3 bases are TGTGCCAGCAGGGCCACGAAAGAGACCCAGTACTTC. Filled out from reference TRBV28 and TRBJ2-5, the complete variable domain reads DVKVTQSSRYLVKRTGEKVFLECVQDMDHENMFWYRQDPGLGLRLIYFSYDVKMKEKGDIPEGYSVSREKKERFSLILESASTNQTSMYLCASRATKETQYFGPGTRLLVL.

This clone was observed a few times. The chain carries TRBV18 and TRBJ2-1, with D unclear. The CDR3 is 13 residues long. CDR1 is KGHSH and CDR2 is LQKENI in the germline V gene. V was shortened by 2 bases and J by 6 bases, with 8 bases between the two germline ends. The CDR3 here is CASSPGWGNEQFF. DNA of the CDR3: TGTGCCAGCTCACCAGGTTGGGGCAATGAGCAGTTCTTC. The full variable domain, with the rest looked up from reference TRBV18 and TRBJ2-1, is NAGVMQNPRHLVRRRGQEARLRCSPMKGHSHVYWYRQLPEEGLKFMVYLQKENIIDESGMPKERFSAEFPKEGPSILRIQQVVRGDSAAYFCASSPGWGNEQFFGPGTRLTVL.

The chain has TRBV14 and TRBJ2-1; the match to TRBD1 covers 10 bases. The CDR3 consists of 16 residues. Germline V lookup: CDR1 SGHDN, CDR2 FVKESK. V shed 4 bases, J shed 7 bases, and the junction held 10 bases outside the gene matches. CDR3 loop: CASSPRQGAGWNEQFF. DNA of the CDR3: TGTGCCAGCAGCCCCAGACAGGGGGCAGGGTGGAATGAGCAGTTCTTC.

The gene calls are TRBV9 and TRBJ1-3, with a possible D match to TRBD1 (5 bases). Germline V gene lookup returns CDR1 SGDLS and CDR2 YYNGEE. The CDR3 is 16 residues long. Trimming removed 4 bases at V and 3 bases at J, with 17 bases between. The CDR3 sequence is CASSSSQGVGGNTIYF. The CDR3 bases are TGTGCCAGCAGCTCCTCCCAGGGAGTAGGTGGAAACACCATATATTTT.

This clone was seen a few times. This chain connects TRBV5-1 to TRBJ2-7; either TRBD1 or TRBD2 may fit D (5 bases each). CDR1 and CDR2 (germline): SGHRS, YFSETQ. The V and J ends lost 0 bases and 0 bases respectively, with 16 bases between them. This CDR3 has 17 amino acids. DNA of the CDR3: TGCGCCAGCAGCTTGGCAACGGGGACCCCCTACTCCTACGAGCAGTACTTC. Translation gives CASSLATGTPYSYEQYF.

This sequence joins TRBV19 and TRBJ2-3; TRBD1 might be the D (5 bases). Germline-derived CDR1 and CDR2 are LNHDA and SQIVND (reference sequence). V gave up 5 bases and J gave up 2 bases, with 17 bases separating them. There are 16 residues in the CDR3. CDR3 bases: TGTGCCAGTAGTTCCCGGGCGAGCAGGGACACAGATACGCAGTATTTT. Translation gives CASSSRASRDTDTQYF. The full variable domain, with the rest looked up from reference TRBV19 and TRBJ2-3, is DGGITQSPKYLFRKEGQNVTLSCEQNLNHDAMYWYRQDPGQGLRLIYYSQIVNDFQKGDIAEGYSVSREKKESFPLTVTSAQKNPTAFYLCASSSRASRDTDTQYFGPGTRLTVL.